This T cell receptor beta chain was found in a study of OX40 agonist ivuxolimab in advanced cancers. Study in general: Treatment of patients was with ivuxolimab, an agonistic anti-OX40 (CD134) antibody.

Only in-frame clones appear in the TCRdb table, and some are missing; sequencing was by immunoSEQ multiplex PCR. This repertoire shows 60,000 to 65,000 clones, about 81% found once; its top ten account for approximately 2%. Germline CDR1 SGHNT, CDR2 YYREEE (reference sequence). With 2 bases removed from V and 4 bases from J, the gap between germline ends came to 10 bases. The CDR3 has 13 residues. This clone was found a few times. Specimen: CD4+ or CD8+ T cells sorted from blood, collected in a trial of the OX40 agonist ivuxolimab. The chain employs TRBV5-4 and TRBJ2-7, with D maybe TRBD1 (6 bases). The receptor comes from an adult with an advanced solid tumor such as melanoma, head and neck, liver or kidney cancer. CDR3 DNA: TGTGCCAGCAGCTTCTTTCAGGGGTACGAGCAGTACTTC. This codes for CASSFFQGYEQYF.